This T cell receptor beta chain is from a study of cytomegalovirus exposure and HLA in healthy donors. Study at large: Genotyping showed 81% of over 350 donors falling in the Caucasian-associated ancestry cluster. The study's findings and limits: Further analysis was carried out later, and it showed several of the most significant clusters appearing linked to common viral pathogens. A missense DCLRE1C variant was associated with V- and J-gene trimming of TCR beta chains in a later analysis, and an independent cohort replicated the association.

Turning to this clone: The antigen remains unidentified.

The primer mix had 60 Vbeta and 13 Jbeta primers. Study processing details: About 11 million of 70 million to 80 million unique TCR beta chains were shared, per a later count. Using immunoSEQ multiplex PCR, the repertoire was profiled, and TCRdb retains in-frame clones only, with some absent. Clonal size and the V and J genes are those of that table, whereas D and trimming came from the DNA. The data show 70,000 to 95,000 clones, approximately 82% seen once. This receptor was obtained from a man in his forties in good health and CMV-seronegative. Sequenced sample: PBMCs.

The CDR3 loop is CAWSVRGSSIQYF. The CDR3 DNA follows: TGTGCCTGGAGTGTACGGGGAAGTAGCATTCAGTACTTC. V and J are TRBV30 and TRBJ2-4; TRBD2 is a possible D gene (5 bases). The ends were cut back, 0 bases at V and 9 bases at J, with 12 bases in the middle. Germline V gives CDR1 GTSNPN, CDR2 SVGIG (reference sequence). The CDR3 contains 13 residues.